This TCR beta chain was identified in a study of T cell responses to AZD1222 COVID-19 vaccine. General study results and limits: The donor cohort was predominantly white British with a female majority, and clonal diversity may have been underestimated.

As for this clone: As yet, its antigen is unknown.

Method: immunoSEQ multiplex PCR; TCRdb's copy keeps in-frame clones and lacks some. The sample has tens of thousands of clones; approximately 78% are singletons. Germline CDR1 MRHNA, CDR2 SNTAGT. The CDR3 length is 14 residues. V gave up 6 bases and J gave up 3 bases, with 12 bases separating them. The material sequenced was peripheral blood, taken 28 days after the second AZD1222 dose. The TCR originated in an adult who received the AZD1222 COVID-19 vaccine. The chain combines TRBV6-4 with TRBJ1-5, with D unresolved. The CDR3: CASSPGGNNQPQHF. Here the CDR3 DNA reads TGTGCCAGCAGCCCTGGAGGGAACAATCAGCCCCAGCATTTT.